The clone carrying this T cell receptor beta chain was recorded many times. Its antigen is unknown. Construction of TCR beta libraries relied on iRepertoire HTBI primers and on Arm-PCR targeting CDR3 regions. TCRdb fed the multiplex PCR reads into MiXCR, producing one record per CDR3 protein. The sample holds over 400,000 distinct CDR3 sequences, around 13% seen once. This CDR3 comprises 14 residues. Germline V CDR1 and CDR2: SGDLS, YYNGEE. The ends were cut back, 4 bases at V and 4 bases at J, with 12 bases in the middle. These data belong to a study of regulatory T cells in long-lasting Graves disease. Time point defined: newly diagnosed GD, antithyroid drugs for less than 3 months. PBMC-extracted RNA yielded the TCR library. General study findings and limits: When disease was persistent, TRBV28, TRBJ1-2 and TRBJ2-5 were the favored segments.

These same records also appear under a second study, on T cells in Graves' hyperthyroidism and ophthalmopathy. That paper states: Uncontrolled infection, other autoimmune disease, pregnancy or lactation disqualified patients from enrolment. Using the HTBI primer set, a first-round RT-PCR was run on the TCR CDR3. In blood, most of the thyroid clonotypes expanded above 0.001 were also present.

J is TRBJ2-1 and V is TRBV9, with D perhaps matching TRBD2 (7 bases). This receptor was taken from a woman aged 45-60 years with Graves disease. This material consisted of peripheral blood mononuclear cells (PBMCs), taken at new diagnosis, from a patient treated with antithyroid drugs. The CDR3 coding sequence is TGTGCCAGCAGCAAGGGGGGGGAATACAATGAGCAGTTCTTC. It specifies CASSKGGEYNEQFF. The entire variable domain, with the rest obtained from reference TRBV9 and TRBJ2-1, is as follows: DSGVTQTPKHLITATGQRVTLRCSPRSGDLSVYWYQQSLDQGLQFLIQYYNGEERAKGNILERFSAQQFPDLHSELNLSSLELGDSALYFCASSKGGEYNEQFFGPGTRLTVL.